This TCR beta chain was identified during a study of blood T cell repertoires in COVID-19. Turning to the study itself: Samples taken during acute and convalescent COVID-19 were collected in the United States, Italy and Spain. T cells, B-cell-depleted T cells, or PBMCs provided the cDNA or gDNA that served as material.

CDR3 size: 17 residues. Germline-derived CDR1 and CDR2 are SGHVS and FNYEAQ. V was cut by 1 base and J by 0 bases, with 15 bases left in between. Original data processing: Estimated nucleated cell counts came from reference gene primer amplification. Some clones are missing from TCRdb's copy, which holds only in-frame ones; the method was immunoSEQ multiplex PCR. Clonal size and the V and J genes are those of that table, whereas D and trimming came from the DNA. The data contain tens of thousands of clones, 79% of them seen just once; the ten biggest clones take up roughly 12%. The sample consisted of peripheral blood. The clonotype comes from a man aged 65-85 years with acute or convalescent COVID-19. The gene calls are TRBV7-6 and TRBJ1-2; D might be TRBD1 (6 bases). The CDR3 region has the DNA TGTGCCAGCAGCTTAGGGTCCGACAGGTTAGCTAACTATGGCTACACCTTC. Encoded protein: CASSLGSDRLANYGYTF.